A selection of T cell receptor beta chains follows, all from one sample in a study of T cells in Graves' hyperthyroidism and ophthalmopathy. TCRdb re-derived calls from the multiplex PCR reads in MiXCR, one entry per CDR3 protein. Found here are roughly 500,000 distinct CDR3 sequences, about half of them singletons; the top ten hold about 20%. Material for sequencing was peripheral blood or thyroid tissue (not recorded which). Receptors were obtained from an adult woman with Graves' disease, either hyperthyroidism or ophthalmopathy (not recorded which). CDR3s include the opening cysteine and the closing phenylalanine or tryptophan. The order of the fields is J gene, V gene, clone size, D gene, CDR3 DNA, CDR3 protein. The D gene is left open where the match is weak. Expanded clones get a size class; other rows say once, few or many, or leave the size out.

j_call: TRBJ1-2; v_call: TRBV25-1; clone_size: -; d_call: TRBD1; cdr3_nt: TGTGCCAGCAGTGTTAACTTCGGGACAGGGTTCTATGGCTACACCTTC; cdr3_aa: CASSVNFGTGFYGYTF
j_call: TRBJ1-6; v_call: TRBV12-3/TRBV12-4; clone_size: -; d_call: -; cdr3_nt: TGTGCCGTCAGACAGGCCGATAATTCACCCCTCCACTTT; cdr3_aa: CAVRQADNSPLHF
j_call: TRBJ2-6; v_call: TRBV28; clone_size: many; d_call: -; cdr3_nt: TGTGCCAGCAGTGCCCCGGGGACTGGGGCCAACGTCCTGACTTTC; cdr3_aa: CASSAPGTGANVLTF
j_call: TRBJ1-2; v_call: TRBV25-1; clone_size: many; d_call: -; cdr3_nt: TGTGCCAGCAGTGACCGCAGGGATAGCTATGGCTACACCTTC; cdr3_aa: CASSDRRDSYGYTF
j_call: TRBJ2-7; v_call: TRBV7-9; clone_size: -; d_call: -; cdr3_nt: TGTGCCAGCAGCTTAAGCTCAGGGATCGAGCAGTACTTC; cdr3_aa: CASSLSSGIEQYF
j_call: TRBJ2-7; v_call: TRBV15; clone_size: once; d_call: -; cdr3_nt: TGTGCCACCAGCAGAGATCTTGGGCAGTACTTC; cdr3_aa: CATSRDLGQYF
j_call: TRBJ2-6; v_call: TRBV19; clone_size: -; d_call: TRBD2; cdr3_nt: TGTGCCAGTAGTATAGCCCTAGCGGGATCTGGGGCCAACGTCCTGACTTTC; cdr3_aa: CASSIALAGSGANVLTF
j_call: TRBJ1-2; v_call: TRBV20-1; clone_size: -; d_call: -; cdr3_nt: TGCAGTGGGTTACAGGGAGCCTATGGCTACACCTTC; cdr3_aa: CSGLQGAYGYTF
j_call: TRBJ1-4; v_call: TRBV10-3; clone_size: -; d_call: -; cdr3_nt: TGTGCCATCAGTGAGTCCACGGGAGGACCTAATGAAAAACTGTTTTTT; cdr3_aa: CAISESTGGPNEKLFF
j_call: TRBJ1-2; v_call: TRBV2; clone_size: -; d_call: TRBD1; cdr3_nt: TGTGCCAGCAGTGAAAGCTGGGCAGGGGGCAACTATGGCTACACCTTC; cdr3_aa: CASSESWAGGNYGYTF
j_call: TRBJ1-1; v_call: TRBV15; clone_size: -; d_call: -; cdr3_nt: TGTGCCACCAGCAGAAACGCGGGCAGAGTGATGAACACTGAAGCTTTCTTT; cdr3_aa: CATSRNAGRVMNTEAFF
j_call: TRBJ2-7; v_call: TRBV20-1; clone_size: -; d_call: TRBD2; cdr3_nt: TGCAGTGCCGAGGACGGGGGGTATCGCCCCTACGAGCAGTACTTC; cdr3_aa: CSAEDGGYRPYEQYF
j_call: TRBJ2-3; v_call: TRBV4-2; clone_size: few; d_call: TRBD2; cdr3_nt: TGTGCCAGCGGTAGCGGGACAGATACGCAGTATTTT; cdr3_aa: CASGSGTDTQYF
j_call: TRBJ2-5; v_call: TRBV10-3; clone_size: -; d_call: -; cdr3_nt: TGTGCCATGTGTATACTTAGCGGCAACTGTCAAGAGACCCAGTACTTC; cdr3_aa: CAMCILSGNCQETQYF
j_call: TRBJ2-2; v_call: TRBV15; clone_size: -; d_call: -; cdr3_nt: TGTGCCACCAGCTACAGGGAAAACACCGGGGAGCTGTTTTTT; cdr3_aa: CATSYRENTGELFF
j_call: TRBJ1-1; v_call: TRBV20-1; clone_size: many; d_call: -; cdr3_nt: TGCAGTGCGTTCCGTTGGGGCATGAACACTGAAGCTTTCTTT; cdr3_aa: CSAFRWGMNTEAFF
j_call: TRBJ1-2; v_call: TRBV7-2; clone_size: -; d_call: TRBD1; cdr3_nt: TGTGCCAGCAGCCTAAGACAGGGGCCCTACTATGGCTACACCTTC; cdr3_aa: CASSLRQGPYYGYTF
j_call: TRBJ2-5; v_call: TRBV10-3; clone_size: -; d_call: -; cdr3_nt: TGTGCCATCAGTGACGGCCTAGGTGGTCGAGAGACCCAGTACTTC; cdr3_aa: CAISDGLGGRETQYF
j_call: TRBJ1-1; v_call: TRBV27; clone_size: -; d_call: -; cdr3_nt: TGTGCCAGCAGTTTAGCCGGATATCAGAACACTGAAGCTTTCTTT; cdr3_aa: CASSLAGYQNTEAFF
j_call: TRBJ2-5; v_call: TRBV7-3; clone_size: -; d_call: -; cdr3_nt: TGTGCCAGCAGCCCGGGGCTAGCCCCGGAGACCCAGTACTTC; cdr3_aa: CASSPGLAPETQYF
j_call: TRBJ2-7; v_call: TRBV6-5; clone_size: many; d_call: -; cdr3_nt: TGTGCCAGCACCGGGGACTCCTCGAACGCGAACGAGCAGTACTTC; cdr3_aa: CASTGDSSNANEQYF
j_call: TRBJ2-5; v_call: TRBV3-1; clone_size: -; d_call: -; cdr3_nt: TGTGCCAGCAGCCAAGATGGGGGCAGAGTACGCCAAGAGACCCAGTACTTC; cdr3_aa: CASSQDGGRVRQETQYF
j_call: TRBJ1-5; v_call: TRBV29-1; clone_size: -; d_call: TRBD1; cdr3_nt: TGCAGCGTCGGACAGGGCCTTTCCCAGCCCCAGCATTTT; cdr3_aa: CSVGQGLSQPQHF
j_call: TRBJ2-2; v_call: TRBV30; clone_size: -; d_call: -; cdr3_nt: TGTGCCTGGAGTAGTGGGGGACTTAACACCGGGGAGCTGTTTTTT; cdr3_aa: CAWSSGGLNTGELFF
j_call: TRBJ1-2; v_call: TRBV29-1; clone_size: -; d_call: -; cdr3_nt: TGCAGCGTTGGGCCGGGGGGCTGGGGAAACACCTTC; cdr3_aa: CSVGPGGWGNTF
j_call: TRBJ1-2; v_call: TRBV29-1; clone_size: -; d_call: -; cdr3_nt: TGCAGCGTTGAGTTCGGGAACCATGGCTACACCTTC; cdr3_aa: CSVEFGNHGYTF
j_call: TRBJ2-5; v_call: TRBV7-9; clone_size: -; d_call: TRBD2; cdr3_nt: TGTGCCAGCAGCTTGGTACTAGCGGGGGTGTACCAAGAGACCCAGTACTTC; cdr3_aa: CASSLVLAGVYQETQYF
j_call: TRBJ1-5; v_call: TRBV7-9; clone_size: -; d_call: -; cdr3_nt: TGTGCCAGCAGCTTAGGACTAGCGGGAGCAATCACGCCCCAGCATTTT; cdr3_aa: CASSLGLAGAITPQHF
j_call: TRBJ2-7; v_call: TRBV9; clone_size: -; d_call: -; cdr3_nt: TGTGCCAGCAGCGTAGGTGCTAGAGGACAAACCTACGAGCAGTACTTC; cdr3_aa: CASSVGARGQTYEQYF
j_call: TRBJ2-7; v_call: TRBV5-1; clone_size: many; d_call: TRBD2; cdr3_nt: TGCGCCAGCAGAACGTCTAGCGGGGATTACGAGCAGTACTTC; cdr3_aa: CASRTSSGDYEQYF
j_call: TRBJ1-1; v_call: TRBV24-1; clone_size: -; d_call: -; cdr3_nt: TGTGCCACCAGTGACTCCGATGCCCAAGCTTTCTTT; cdr3_aa: CATSDSDAQAFF
j_call: TRBJ1-5; v_call: TRBV10-3; clone_size: few; d_call: -; cdr3_nt: TGTGCCACCCACGGGGGCGGCAATCAGCCCCAGCATTTT; cdr3_aa: CATHGGGNQPQHF
j_call: TRBJ1-1; v_call: TRBV15; clone_size: many; d_call: -; cdr3_nt: TGTGCCACCAGCACCGGGGGCACTGAAGCTTTCTTT; cdr3_aa: CATSTGGTEAFF
j_call: TRBJ1-2; v_call: TRBV25-1; clone_size: -; d_call: -; cdr3_nt: TGTGCCAGCAGTGCAATGCCGACAACTAACTATGGCTACACCTTC; cdr3_aa: CASSAMPTTNYGYTF
j_call: TRBJ2-7; v_call: TRBV12-3/TRBV12-4; clone_size: many; d_call: -; cdr3_nt: TGTGCCAGCAGTTTCTCCGCCGGCCCGGTCTACGAGCAGTACTTC; cdr3_aa: CASSFSAGPVYEQYF
j_call: TRBJ2-3; v_call: TRBV10-3; clone_size: -; d_call: -; cdr3_nt: TGTGCCAGCAGTTCCTACCTGGAAGGTGGCGGGAAATACACAGATACGCAGTATTTT; cdr3_aa: CASSSYLEGGGKYTDTQYF
j_call: TRBJ2-7; v_call: TRBV12-3/TRBV12-4; clone_size: many; d_call: -; cdr3_nt: TGTGCCAGCAGCCTCCCTGAATACTTGTCTCTGGACGAGCAGTACTTC; cdr3_aa: CASSLPEYLSLDEQYF